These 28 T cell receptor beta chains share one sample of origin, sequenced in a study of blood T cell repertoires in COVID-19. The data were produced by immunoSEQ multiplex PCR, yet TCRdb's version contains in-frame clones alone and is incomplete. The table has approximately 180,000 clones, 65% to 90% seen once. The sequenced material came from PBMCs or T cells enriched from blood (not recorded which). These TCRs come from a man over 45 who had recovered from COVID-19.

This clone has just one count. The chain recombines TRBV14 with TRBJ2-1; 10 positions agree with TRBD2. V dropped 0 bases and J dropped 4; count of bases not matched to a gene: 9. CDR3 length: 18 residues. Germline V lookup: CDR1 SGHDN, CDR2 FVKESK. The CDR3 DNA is TGTGCCAGCAGCCAAGAAAGGGGTTCTAGCGGGGGTTACAATGAGCAGTTCTTC. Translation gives CASSQERGSSGGYNEQFF.

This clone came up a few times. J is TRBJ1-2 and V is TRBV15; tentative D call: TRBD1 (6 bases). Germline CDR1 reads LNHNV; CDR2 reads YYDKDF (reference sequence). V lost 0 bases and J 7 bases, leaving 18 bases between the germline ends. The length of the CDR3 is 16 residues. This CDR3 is CATSREFPSRGAGYTF. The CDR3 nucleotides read TGTGCCACCAGCAGAGAATTTCCCTCCAGGGGTGCTGGCTACACCTTC.

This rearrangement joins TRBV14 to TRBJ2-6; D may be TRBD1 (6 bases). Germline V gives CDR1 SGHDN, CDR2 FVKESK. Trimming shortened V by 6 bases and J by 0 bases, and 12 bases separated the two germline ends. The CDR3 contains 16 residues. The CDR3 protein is CASRPLDSSGANVLTF. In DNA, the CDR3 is TGTGCCAGCAGGCCCCTGGACAGCTCTGGGGCCAACGTCCTGACTTTC.

The CDR3 DNA is TGCGCCAGCAGCCCTCCCTCGACAGGAGTTGAAGCTTTCTTT. It codes for CASSPPSTGVEAFF. The chain combines TRBV5-1 with TRBJ1-1; D is perhaps TRBD1 (6 bases). The CDR3 has 14 residues. V gave up 4 bases and J gave up 7 bases, with 17 bases separating them. The V gene's germline CDR1 is SGHRS and CDR2 YFSETQ.

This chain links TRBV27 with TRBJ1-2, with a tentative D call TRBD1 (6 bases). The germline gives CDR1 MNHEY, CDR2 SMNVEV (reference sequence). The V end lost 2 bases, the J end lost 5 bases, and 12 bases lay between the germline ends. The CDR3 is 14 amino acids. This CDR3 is CASSLNRVGYGYTF. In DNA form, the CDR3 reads TGTGCCAGCAGTTTAAACAGGGTTGGGTATGGCTACACCTTC.

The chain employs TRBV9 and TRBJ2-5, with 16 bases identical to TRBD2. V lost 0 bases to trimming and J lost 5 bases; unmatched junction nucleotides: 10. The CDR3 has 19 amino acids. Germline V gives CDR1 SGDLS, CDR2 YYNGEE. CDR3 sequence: CASSVAPGLAGGTLETQYF. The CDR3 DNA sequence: TGTGCCAGCAGCGTAGCTCCGGGACTAGCGGGGGGGACTCTTGAGACCCAGTACTTC.

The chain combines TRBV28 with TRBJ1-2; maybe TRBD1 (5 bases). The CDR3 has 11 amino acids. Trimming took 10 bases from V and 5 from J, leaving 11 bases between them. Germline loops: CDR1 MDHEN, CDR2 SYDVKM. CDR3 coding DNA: TGTGCCACCCAGGGAGGATATGGCTACACCTTC. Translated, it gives CATQGGYGYTF.

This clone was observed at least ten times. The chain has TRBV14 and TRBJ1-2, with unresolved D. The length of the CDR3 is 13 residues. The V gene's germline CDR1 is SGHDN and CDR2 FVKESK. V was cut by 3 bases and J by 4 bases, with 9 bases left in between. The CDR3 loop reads CASSQSRGYGYTF. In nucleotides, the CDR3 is TGTGCCAGCAGCCAGTCGCGAGGCTATGGCTACACCTTC.

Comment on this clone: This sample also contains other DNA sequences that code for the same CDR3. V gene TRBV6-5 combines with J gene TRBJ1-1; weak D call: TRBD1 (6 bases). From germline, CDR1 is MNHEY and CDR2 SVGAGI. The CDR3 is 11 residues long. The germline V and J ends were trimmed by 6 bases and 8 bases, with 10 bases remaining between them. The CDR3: CASRTGREAFF. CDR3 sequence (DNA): TGTGCCAGCAGGACAGGTCGGGAAGCTTTCTTT.

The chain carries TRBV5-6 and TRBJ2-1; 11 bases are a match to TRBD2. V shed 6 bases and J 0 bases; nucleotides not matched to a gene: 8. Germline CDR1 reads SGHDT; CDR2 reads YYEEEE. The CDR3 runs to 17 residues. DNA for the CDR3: TGTGCCAGCAACGTGGGACTAGCGGATAGCTCCTACAATGAGCAGTTCTTC. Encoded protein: CASNVGLADSSYNEQFF.

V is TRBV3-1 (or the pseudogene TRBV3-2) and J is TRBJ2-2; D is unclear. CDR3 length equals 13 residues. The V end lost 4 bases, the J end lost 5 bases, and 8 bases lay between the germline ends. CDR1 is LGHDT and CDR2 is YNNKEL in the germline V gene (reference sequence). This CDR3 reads CASSPARTGELFF. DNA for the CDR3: TGTGCCAGCAGCCCCGCGCGGACCGGGGAGCTGTTTTTT.

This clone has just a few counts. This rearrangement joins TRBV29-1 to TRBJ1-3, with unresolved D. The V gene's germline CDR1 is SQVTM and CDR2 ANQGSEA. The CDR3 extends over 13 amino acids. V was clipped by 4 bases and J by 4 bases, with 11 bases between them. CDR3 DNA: TGCAGCGTTGTTGTGTCGGTCGGAAACACCATATATTTT. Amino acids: CSVVVSVGNTIYF.

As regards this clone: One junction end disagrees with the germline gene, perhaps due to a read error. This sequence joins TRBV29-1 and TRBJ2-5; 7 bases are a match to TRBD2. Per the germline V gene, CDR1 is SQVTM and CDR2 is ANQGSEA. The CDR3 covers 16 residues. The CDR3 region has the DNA TGCAGCGTCGAAGGACTAGTTAAAAAGATCCAAGAGACCCAGTACTTC. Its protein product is CSVEGLVKKIQETQYF.

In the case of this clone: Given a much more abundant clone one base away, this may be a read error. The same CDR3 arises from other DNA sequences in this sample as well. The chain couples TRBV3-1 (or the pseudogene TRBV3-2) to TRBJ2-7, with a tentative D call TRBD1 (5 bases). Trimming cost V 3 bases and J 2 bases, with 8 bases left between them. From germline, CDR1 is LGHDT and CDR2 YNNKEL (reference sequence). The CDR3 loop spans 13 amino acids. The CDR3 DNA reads TGTGCCAGCAGCCAGGCCAGGGCCTACGAGCAGTACTTC. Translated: CASSQARAYEQYF.

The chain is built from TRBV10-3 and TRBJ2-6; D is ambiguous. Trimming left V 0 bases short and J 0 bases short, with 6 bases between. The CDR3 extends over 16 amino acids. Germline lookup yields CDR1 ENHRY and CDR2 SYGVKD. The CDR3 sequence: CAISESPGSGANVLTF. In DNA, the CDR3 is TGTGCCATCAGTGAGTCACCGGGCTCTGGGGCCAACGTCCTGACTTTC.

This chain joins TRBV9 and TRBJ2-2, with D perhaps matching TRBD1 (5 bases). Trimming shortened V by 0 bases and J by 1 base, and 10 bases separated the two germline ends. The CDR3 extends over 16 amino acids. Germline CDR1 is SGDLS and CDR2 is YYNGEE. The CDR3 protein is CASSVEQGKNTGELFF. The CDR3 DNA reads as TGTGCCAGCAGCGTAGAGCAGGGAAAGAACACCGGGGAGCTGTTTTTT.

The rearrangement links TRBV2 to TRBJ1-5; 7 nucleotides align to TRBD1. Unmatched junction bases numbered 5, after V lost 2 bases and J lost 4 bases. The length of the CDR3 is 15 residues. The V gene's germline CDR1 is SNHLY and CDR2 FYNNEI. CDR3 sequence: CASSEPGGWNQPQHF. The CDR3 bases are TGTGCCAGCAGTGAACCAGGGGGATGGAATCAGCCCCAGCATTTT.

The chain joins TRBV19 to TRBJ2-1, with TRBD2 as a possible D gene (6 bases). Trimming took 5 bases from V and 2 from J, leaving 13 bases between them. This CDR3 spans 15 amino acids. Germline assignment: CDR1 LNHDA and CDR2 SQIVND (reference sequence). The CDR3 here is CASSLPSEAYNEQFF. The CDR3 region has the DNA TGTGCCAGTAGTCTCCCTAGCGAGGCCTACAATGAGCAGTTCTTC.

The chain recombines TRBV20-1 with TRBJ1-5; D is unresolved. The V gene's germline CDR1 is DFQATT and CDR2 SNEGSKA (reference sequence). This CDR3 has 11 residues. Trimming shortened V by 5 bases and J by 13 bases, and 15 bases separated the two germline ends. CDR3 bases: TGCAGTGCTCAGTTAGGCGGCTATCAGCATTTT. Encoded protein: CSAQLGGYQHF.

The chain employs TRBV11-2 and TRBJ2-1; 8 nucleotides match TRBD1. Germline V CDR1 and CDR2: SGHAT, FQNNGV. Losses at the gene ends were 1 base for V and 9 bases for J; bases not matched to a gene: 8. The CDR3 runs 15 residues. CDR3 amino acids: CASSLVRAGGGEQFF. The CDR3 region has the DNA TGTGCCAGCAGCTTAGTTCGCGCAGGGGGCGGTGAGCAGTTCTTC.

CDR3 amino acids: CARSPGQKPYEQYF. The CDR3 region has the DNA TGTGCCAGAAGTCCGGGACAGAAGCCCTACGAGCAGTACTTC. The V and J genes are TRBV7-5 and TRBJ2-7; the table's D call of TRBD1 was not tested on the DNA. TRBV7-5 is described as a pseudogene. The CDR3 loop spans 14 amino acids.

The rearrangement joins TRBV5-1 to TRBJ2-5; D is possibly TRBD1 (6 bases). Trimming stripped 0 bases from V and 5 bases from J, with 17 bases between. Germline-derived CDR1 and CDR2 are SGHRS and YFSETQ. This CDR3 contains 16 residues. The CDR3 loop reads CASSLANRVDRETQYF. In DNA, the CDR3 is TGCGCCAGCAGCTTGGCAAACAGGGTCGACCGGGAGACCCAGTACTTC.

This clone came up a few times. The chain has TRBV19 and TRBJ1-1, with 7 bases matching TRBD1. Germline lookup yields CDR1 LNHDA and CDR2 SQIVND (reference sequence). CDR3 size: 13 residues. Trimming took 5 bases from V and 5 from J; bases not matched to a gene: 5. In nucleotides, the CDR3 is TGTGCCAGTAGTTGGCAGGGGGAGACTGAAGCTTTCTTT. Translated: CASSWQGETEAFF.

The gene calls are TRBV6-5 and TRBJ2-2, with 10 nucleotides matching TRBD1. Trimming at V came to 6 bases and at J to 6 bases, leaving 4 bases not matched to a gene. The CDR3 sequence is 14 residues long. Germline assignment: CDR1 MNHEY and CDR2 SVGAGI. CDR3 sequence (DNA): TGTGCCAGCAGCCCGGGACAGGGGTCCGGGGAGCTGTTTTTT. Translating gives CASSPGQGSGELFF.

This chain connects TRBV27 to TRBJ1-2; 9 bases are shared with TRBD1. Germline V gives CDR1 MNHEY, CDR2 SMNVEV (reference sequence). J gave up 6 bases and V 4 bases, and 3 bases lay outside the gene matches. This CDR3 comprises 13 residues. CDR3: CASSYDRGNGYTF. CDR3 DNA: TGTGCCAGCAGTTACGACAGGGGGAATGGCTACACCTTC.

The CDR3, as DNA: TGTGCCAGTGCCGCCCGGACAGGGGACACTGAAGCTTTCTTT. It encodes CASAARTGDTEAFF. The chain uses TRBV2 and TRBJ1-1, with TRBD1 identical over 9 bases. CDR3 length: 14 residues. The V segment lost 9 bases and the J segment 3 bases; nucleotides outside the gene matches: 8. Germline V lookup: CDR1 SNHLY, CDR2 FYNNEI. The full variable domain, its missing parts supplied by reference TRBV2 and TRBJ1-1, is EPEVTQTPSHQVTQMGQEVILRCVPISNHLYFYWYRQILGQKVEFLVSFYNNEISEKSEIFDDQFSVERPDGSNFTLKIRSTKLEDSAMYFCASAARTGDTEAFFGQGTRLTVV.

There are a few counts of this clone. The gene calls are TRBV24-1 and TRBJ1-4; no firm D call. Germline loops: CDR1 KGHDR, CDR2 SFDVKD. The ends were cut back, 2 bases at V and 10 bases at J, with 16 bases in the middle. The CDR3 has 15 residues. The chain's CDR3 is CATSDWRASGGKLFF. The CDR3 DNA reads TGTGCCACCAGTGATTGGCGGGCCTCGGGAGGAAAACTGTTTTTT.

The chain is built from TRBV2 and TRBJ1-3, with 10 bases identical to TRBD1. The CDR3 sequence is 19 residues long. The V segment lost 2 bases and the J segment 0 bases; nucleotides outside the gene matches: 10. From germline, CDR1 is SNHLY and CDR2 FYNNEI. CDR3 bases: TGTGCCAGCAGTGAATTTGGGACAGGGGCCTTCGACTCTGGAAACACCATATATTTT. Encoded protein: CASSEFGTGAFDSGNTIYF. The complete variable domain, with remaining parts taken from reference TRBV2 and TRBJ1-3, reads EPEVTQTPSHQVTQMGQEVILRCVPISNHLYFYWYRQILGQKVEFLVSFYNNEISEKSEIFDDQFSVERPDGSNFTLKIRSTKLEDSAMYFCASSEFGTGAFDSGNTIYFGEGSWLTVV.